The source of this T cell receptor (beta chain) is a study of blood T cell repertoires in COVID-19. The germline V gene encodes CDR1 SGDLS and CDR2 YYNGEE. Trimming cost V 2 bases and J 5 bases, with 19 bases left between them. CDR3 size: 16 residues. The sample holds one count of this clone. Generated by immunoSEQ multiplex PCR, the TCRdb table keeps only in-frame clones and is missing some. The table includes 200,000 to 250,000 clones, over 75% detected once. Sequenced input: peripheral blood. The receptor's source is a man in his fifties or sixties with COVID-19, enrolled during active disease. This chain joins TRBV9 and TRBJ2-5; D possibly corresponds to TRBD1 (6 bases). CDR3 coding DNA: TGTGCCAGCAGCGTCGGTCTCAGGGGCGCTGAGGAGACCCAGTACTTC. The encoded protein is CASSVGLRGAEETQYF.